This T cell receptor beta chain was profiled in a study of cytomegalovirus exposure and HLA in healthy donors. The data were produced by immunoSEQ multiplex PCR, yet TCRdb's version contains in-frame clones alone and is incomplete. This sample yields roughly 220,000 clones, of which 75% to 95% are seen a single time; more than 1% belongs to the top ten. Germline V gene lookup returns CDR1 SGHRS and CDR2 YFSETQ. CDR3 length equals 15 residues. J was trimmed by 4 bases and V by 0 bases; bases with no gene match: 4. This clone was recorded once. Its antigen is not identified. Findings and limits, study-wide: The investigators catalogued 164 TCR beta chains as cytomegalovirus-associated.

This TCR was recovered from a woman between 18 and 29 years old in good health and CMV-seronegative. What was sequenced was PBMCs. This chain uses TRBV5-1 with TRBJ2-1; 7 positions agree with TRBD2. The CDR3 loop reads CASSLDASGYNEQFF. In DNA, the CDR3 is TGCGCCAGCAGCTTGGACGCTAGCGGTTACAATGAGCAGTTCTTC.